The following is a TCR beta chain sequence with its context. What it binds is unknown. This entry comes from a study of T cell repertoires in cytomegalovirus infection. TCRdb redid the calling of the reads with MiXCR, one entry per CDR3 protein. The sample contains fewer than 80,000 distinct CDR3 sequences, 3.5% to 4.5% of which appear only once. Overall study results and limits: Ex vivo responses were dominated by HLA-C-restricted CMV-specific TCR beta clonotypes.

V was cut by 8 bases and J by 0 bases, with 14 bases left in between. The CDR3 consists of 14 residues. Germline lookup yields CDR1 MNHEY and CDR2 SVGEGT. The rearrangement uses TRBV6-2 or TRBV6-3 and TRBJ2-7; no definite D call. This sequence originates from a human donor in good health (CMV status not recorded). Some clones in this sample may be carry-over from other donors' samples. The sequenced material came from PBMCs. CDR3: CASRFRCGSYEQYF. The CDR3 nucleotides read TGTGCCAGCCGATTCAGGTGCGGCTCCTACGAGCAGTACTTC.